These 28 T cell receptor beta chains came from one sample sequenced in a study of shared clonotypes between healthy human individuals. Sequencing was performed with immunoSEQ multiplex PCR; in TCRdb, only in-frame clones are kept and a portion is missing. This sample carries 2 million to 3 million clones, over 85% of them seen once, and the ten largest clones take 0.36%. Sequencing was performed on naive CD4+ T cells from PBMCs. The subset here: CD45RA+ positively selected. The receptor source for this set is a young man in good health. Some clones in this sample may be carry-over from other donors' samples.

V and J are TRBV28 and TRBJ1-2; 12 bases line up with TRBD1. The CDR3 runs 15 residues. Looked up from germline, CDR1 is MDHEN and CDR2 is SYDVKM. Trimming cost V 8 bases and J 7 bases; bases outside gene matches: 11. DNA for the CDR3: TGTGCCAGCCGTCTCCCGGGACAGGGGGCGGGTGGCTACACCTTC. This sequence encodes CASRLPGQGAGGYTF.

The rearrangement links TRBV7-2 to TRBJ2-7; perhaps TRBD2 as D (6 bases). This CDR3 has 15 residues. Germline CDR1 is SGHTA and CDR2 is FQGNSA. The V gene lost 1 base and the J gene lost 1 base, with 11 bases spanning the gap. The CDR3 DNA sequence: TGTGCCAGCAGCTTAGTCGGCCTAGCGTCCTACGAGCAGTACTTC. Translation: CASSLVGLASYEQYF.

This chain uses TRBV5-5 with TRBJ1-1; weak D call: TRBD1 (6 bases). Germline V CDR1 and CDR2: SGHKS, YYEKEE (reference sequence). V was clipped by 3 bases and J by 0 bases, with 21 bases between them. The CDR3 length is 18 residues. The CDR3 reads CASSSPGVTAYVNTEAFF. The DNA for the CDR3 is TGTGCCAGCAGCTCGCCAGGGGTTACAGCGTATGTGAACACTGAAGCTTTCTTT.

The chain links TRBV4-1 to TRBJ2-7; D not resolved. The CDR3 has 20 residues. Between the trimmed V and J ends, which lost 3 bases and 4 bases, there was a span of 31 bases. Germline V gene lookup returns CDR1 MGHRA and CDR2 YSYEKL. CDR3 sequence (DNA): TGCGCCAGCAGCCATCCTGTTCCGGGCAGCACAAAGTCCTGGGTGTACGAGCAGTACTTC. Its translation: CASSHPVPGSTKSWVYEQYF.

The CDR3: CASSLGRAVETQYF. DNA for the CDR3: TGTGCCAGCAGCTTGGGCAGGGCCGTAGAGACCCAGTACTTC. The chain links TRBV7-2 to TRBJ2-5, with D tentatively TRBD1 (5 bases). This CDR3 has 14 residues. CDR1 is SGHTA, CDR2 FQGNSA, per germline. The V and J ends lost 3 bases and 4 bases respectively, with 12 bases between them.

The genes are TRBV28 and TRBJ1-2; D is perhaps TRBD1 (5 bases). V was cut by 4 bases and J by 5 bases, with 14 bases left in between. CDR1 is MDHEN and CDR2 is SYDVKM in the germline V gene. The CDR3 covers 14 residues. CDR3 loop: CASSSGAFIYGYTF. The CDR3 DNA is TGTGCCAGCAGTTCTGGGGCGTTCATTTATGGCTACACCTTC.

The rearrangement joins TRBV21-1 to TRBJ2-1; the tabulated D call, TRBD1, remains unverified against the DNA. TRBV21-1 is marked as a pseudogene. The CDR3 is made up of 15 amino acids. CDR3 protein: CASSQTGTSYNEQFF. CDR3 bases: TGTGCCAGCAGCCAGACAGGGACATCCTACAATGAGCAGTTCTTC.

Concerning this clone: This sample also contains other DNA sequences that code for the same CDR3. The genes are TRBV5-6 and TRBJ1-2; D possibly corresponds to TRBD1 (5 bases). This CDR3 has 12 residues. The ends were cut back, 3 bases at V and 4 bases at J, with 7 bases in the middle. The germline V gene has CDR1 SGHDT and CDR2 YYEEEE. As DNA, the CDR3 is TGTGCCAGCAGCTCAACAGGCTATGGCTACACCTTC. It encodes CASSSTGYGYTF. The full variable domain, with the rest looked up from reference TRBV5-6 and TRBJ1-2, is DAGVTQSPTHLIKTRGQQVTLRCSPKSGHDTVSWYQQALGQGPQFIFQYYEEEERQRGNFPDRFSGHQFPNYSSELNVNALLLGDSALYLCASSSTGYGYTFGSGTRLTVV.

V usage is TRBV15 and J usage is TRBJ1-2; D perhaps matches TRBD1 (6 bases). V lost 0 bases, J lost 4 bases, and 12 bases lay in between. The germline V gene encodes CDR1 LNHNV and CDR2 YYDKDF (reference sequence). This CDR3 has 15 residues. The CDR3 reads CATSRDPQGTYGYTF. CDR3 bases: TGTGCCACCAGCAGAGACCCGCAGGGGACCTATGGCTACACCTTC.

J is TRBJ1-2 and V is TRBV7-2, with D unresolved. Germline V gene sequence: CDR1 SGHTA, CDR2 FQGNSA. CDR3 length equals 15 residues. Between the trimmed V and J ends, which lost 5 bases and 3 bases, there was a span of 16 bases. CDR3 nucleotide sequence: TGTGCCAGCAGCCTACTGGGCCAAGAGGACTATGGCTACACCTTC. Encoded protein: CASSLLGQEDYGYTF.

The chain combines TRBV11-3 with TRBJ2-3, with 10 nucleotides matching TRBD2. The CDR3 loop spans 16 amino acids. V was pared by 5 bases and J by 1 base, with 6 bases of the junction left unmatched. Germline V lookup: CDR1 SGHNT, CDR2 YENEEA. The CDR3 nucleotides read TGTGCCAGCAGCCCAGCCGGGACTAGCGGCACAGATACGCAGTATTTT. It codes for CASSPAGTSGTDTQYF.

Written as DNA, the CDR3 is TGCAGCGTTGTCGCTGGGATCTCCTACGAGCAGTACTTC. Its translation is CSVVAGISYEQYF. The gene calls are TRBV29-1 and TRBJ2-7; D ambiguous. The CDR3 has 13 amino acids. Trimming cost V 4 bases and J 0 bases, with 10 bases left between them. CDR1 is SQVTM, CDR2 ANQGSEA, per germline.

V and J are TRBV2 and TRBJ1-2; 10 bases are shared with TRBD1. This CDR3 has 16 amino acids. Germline V gives CDR1 SNHLY, CDR2 FYNNEI. The V and J ends lost 2 bases and 7 bases, in that order; junction bases with no gene match: 10. The CDR3 DNA follows: TGTGCCAGCAGTGAAACAACGGACAGGGGGTCGACTGGCTACACCTTC. Translating it yields CASSETTDRGSTGYTF.

The chain combines TRBV29-1 with TRBJ2-1; D may be TRBD1 (7 bases). The CDR3 extends over 14 amino acids. The germline V gene encodes CDR1 SQVTM and CDR2 ANQGSEA. V shed 4 bases and J shed 6 bases, with 16 bases lying between them. The CDR3: CSVAPRGVPNEQFF. The CDR3 nucleotides read TGCAGCGTTGCCCCCAGGGGGGTCCCCAATGAGCAGTTCTTC.

The V gene is TRBV5-6, the J gene TRBJ2-2; 10 bases are shared with TRBD2. Germline CDR1 is SGHDT and CDR2 is YYEEEE. CDR3 size: 15 residues. Germline trimming cut 4 bases from V and 5 bases from J; bases unmatched to any gene: 5. The CDR3 DNA sequence: TGTGCCAGCAGCGGTAGCGGGAGGAATACCGGGGAGCTGTTTTTT. This translates into CASSGSGRNTGELFF.

V and J are TRBV5-1 and TRBJ2-5, with 8 bases fitting TRBD2. There are 16 residues in the CDR3. CDR1 and CDR2 from the germline V gene are SGHRS and YFSETQ. Trimming cost V 0 bases and J 2 bases; bases outside gene matches: 6. The CDR3 nucleotides read TGCGCCAGCAGCTTGGGCGGGGGGCCCCGACAAGAGACCCAGTACTTC. Its translation: CASSLGGGPRQETQYF.

This chain links TRBV28 with TRBJ1-5; unclear D gene. The CDR3 sequence is 16 residues long. The V end was cut by 2 bases, the J end by 1 base, with 12 bases between. Germline V gene lookup returns CDR1 MDHEN and CDR2 SYDVKM. CDR3 in amino acids: CASSLVIYVSNQPQHF. Here the CDR3 DNA reads TGTGCCAGCAGTTTAGTTATCTACGTAAGCAATCAGCCCCAGCATTTT.

This chain uses TRBV28 with TRBJ2-3, with 7 positions matching TRBD1. Germline V gives CDR1 MDHEN, CDR2 SYDVKM. The J segment lost 6 bases and the V segment lost 5 bases, leaving 17 bases of the junction unmatched. This CDR3 region has 17 residues. CDR3 region: CASSPFGAGGTLDTQYF. Written as DNA, the CDR3 is TGTGCCAGCAGTCCGTTTGGGGCAGGGGGAACATTGGATACGCAGTATTTT.

CDR3 DNA: TGTGCCACCAGCAGACAATCCAGGGGTCTTACGCAGTTCTTC. It yields the protein CATSRQSRGLTQFF. The rearrangement links TRBV15 to TRBJ2-1; possibly TRBD1 for D (6 bases). Germline-derived CDR1 and CDR2 are LNHNV and YYDKDF (reference sequence). The CDR3 spans 14 residues. V lost 2 bases to trimming and J lost 12 bases, with 17 bases between them.

The V and J genes are TRBV9 and TRBJ2-5; 7 positions match TRBD2. The germline V gene has CDR1 SGDLS and CDR2 YYNGEE. Germline trimming cut 7 bases from V and 1 base from J; bases unmatched to any gene: 7. This CDR3 is built from 14 residues. The CDR3 DNA reads as TGTGCCAGCGGAATGGGGGGGATCCAAGAGACCCAGTACTTC. Amino acid sequence: CASGMGGIQETQYF.

The chain recombines TRBV7-3 with TRBJ2-2, with 14 bases fitting TRBD2. The CDR3 length is 15 residues. CDR1 SGHTA and CDR2 FQGTGA come from the germline V gene. Losses at the gene ends were 5 bases for V and 7 bases for J; bases not matched to a gene: 3. CDR3 protein: CASSVGTSGSGELFF. Here the CDR3 DNA reads TGTGCCAGCAGCGTTGGGACTAGCGGGAGCGGGGAGCTGTTTTTT.

The J gene is TRBJ2-5, the V gene TRBV18; TRBD1 matches 10 bases. The V and J ends lost 3 bases and 5 bases, in that order; junction bases with no gene match: 9. CDR3 length equals 16 residues. From germline, CDR1 is KGHSH and CDR2 LQKENI. CDR3 region: CASSPPSRTGGETQYF. The CDR3 nucleotides read TGTGCCAGCTCACCCCCCAGTCGGACAGGGGGGGAGACCCAGTACTTC.

The rearrangement links TRBV11-2 to TRBJ2-1; possible D gene TRBD1, 5 bases. The CDR3 is 13 residues long. With 5 bases removed from V and 3 bases from J, the gap between germline ends came to 8 bases. Germline CDR1 and CDR2: SGHAT and FQNNGV. This chain's CDR3 is CASSPGYYNEQFF. Written as DNA, the CDR3 is TGTGCCAGCAGCCCAGGGTACTACAATGAGCAGTTCTTC.

This chain joins TRBV5-1 and TRBJ2-3; the D gene is possibly TRBD1 (6 bases). Germline values: CDR1 SGHRS, CDR2 YFSETQ. The CDR3 is 14 amino acids. Between the trimmed V and J ends, which lost 2 bases and 2 bases, there was a span of 9 bases. CDR3 sequence (DNA): TGCGCCAGCAGCTTCGCAGGGGCCACAGATACGCAGTATTTT. Residues: CASSFAGATDTQYF. Supplemented by reference TRBV5-1 and TRBJ2-3, the full variable domain reads KAGVTQTPRYLIKTRGQQVTLSCSPISGHRSVSWYQQTPGQGLQFLFEYFSETQRNKGNFPGRFSGRQFSNSRSEMNVSTLELGDSALYLCASSFAGATDTQYFGPGTRLTVL.

The rearrangement joins TRBV5-4 to TRBJ1-1; D perhaps matches TRBD1 (5 bases). Germline V lookup: CDR1 SGHNT, CDR2 YYREEE (reference sequence). This CDR3 has 13 residues. The V gene lost 4 bases and the J gene lost 3 bases, with 10 bases spanning the gap. CDR3 loop: CASSMGGYTEAFF. The DNA of the CDR3 is TGTGCCAGCAGCATGGGGGGTTACACTGAAGCTTTCTTT. Full variable domain (remainder filled in from reference TRBV5-4 and TRBJ1-1): ETGVTQSPTHLIKTRGQQVTLRCSSQSGHNTVSWYQQALGQGPQFIFQYYREEENGRGNFPPRFSGLQFPNYSSELNVNALELDDSALYLCASSMGGYTEAFFGQGTRLTVV.

This chain connects TRBV5-1 to TRBJ2-5, with D possibly called TRBD1 or TRBD2 (5 bases each). The J call is uncertain, as TRBJ2-7 better fits the DNA end. The CDR3 length is 14 residues. CDR1 is SGHRS and CDR2 is YFSETQ in the germline V gene. CDR3 bases: TGCGCCAGCAGCGAAGGGACCTGGACCTACGAGCAGTACTTC. Encoded protein: CASSEGTWTYEQYF.

The chain links TRBV2 to TRBJ1-1; D may be TRBD1 (6 bases). V lost 5 bases, J lost 0 bases, and 10 bases lay in between. The germline V gene has CDR1 SNHLY and CDR2 FYNNEI. This CDR3 has 14 residues. The CDR3 coding sequence is TGTGCCAGCAGTTGGGACATGGTGAACACTGAAGCTTTCTTT. Protein product: CASSWDMVNTEAFF.

The chain uses TRBV7-8 and TRBJ1-3; the D gene is possibly TRBD1 (5 bases). The germline gives CDR1 SGHVS, CDR2 FQNEAQ. The CDR3 consists of 16 residues. V gave up 0 bases and J gave up 4 bases, with 13 bases separating them. CDR3 protein: CASSLAGRVFGNTIYF. The CDR3 region has the DNA TGTGCCAGCAGCTTAGCCGGCAGGGTATTCGGAAACACCATATATTTT.